The clone carrying this T cell receptor (beta chain) was seen more than once but under ten times. With random hexamers, reverse transcription was performed on about 0.5 to 1 ug of RNA. TCRdb recomputed calls from the immunoSEQ multiplex PCR reads with MiXCR, one row per CDR3 protein. Of roughly 80,000 distinct CDR3 sequences detected, around 94% appear once; the ten largest clones hold 0.26%. The record originates from a study of CD8 T cells in Susac syndrome. Deletions cut 4 bases from V and 1 base from J, with 9 bases between. CDR1 and CDR2 from the germline V gene are SGDLS and YYNGEE. The length of the CDR3 is 15 residues.

The specimen sequenced was CD8+ T cells from PBMCs. The rearrangement joins TRBV9 to TRBJ1-6; unclear D gene. The sequence came from a human donor in good health. CDR3 nucleotides: TGTGCCAGCAGCCCCAGTCGATCCTATAATTCACCCCTCCACTTT. Encoded protein: CASSPSRSYNSPLHF.